This entry is about one TCR beta chain. Participants reported their clinical history, and cohort assignment relied on those reports. This sample is drawn from a study of blood T cell repertoires in COVID-19. CDR3 length: 13 amino acids. Trimming cost V 2 bases and J 7 bases, with 12 bases left between them. The germline gives CDR1 GTSNPN, CDR2 SVGIG (reference sequence). Sequenced by immunoSEQ multiplex PCR; TCRdb stores in-frame clones only, minus some. The sample consists of roughly 200,000 clones, roughly 91% of them appearing once. Sequencing was done on a sample of PBMCs or T cells enriched from blood (not recorded which). The chain uses TRBV30 and TRBJ1-3; D gene unclear. This TCR was sampled from a woman in her thirties with acute COVID-19. CDR3 DNA: TGTGCCTGGAGTATCTTGGCGAGGAACACCATATATTTT. As protein: CAWSILARNTIYF.